The 7 T cell receptor beta chains listed next were all sequenced from one sample in a study of molecular identifiers for immune sequencing clone quantification. MiXCR was run by TCRdb on the PCR reads, yielding one entry per CDR3 protein. This table has about 320,000 distinct CDR3 sequences, about 23% appearing once. What was sequenced was naive CD8+ T cells from blood, with Jurkat cell RNA spiked in. The subset: FACS-sorted CD8+CD4-CCR7+CD45RA+ naive T cells. The receptors derive from a human donor in good health. Some libraries in this study had Jurkat cell RNA spiked in.

V gene TRBV2 combines with J gene TRBJ1-1; 8 bases fit TRBD1. The CDR3 runs to 16 residues. CDR1 is SNHLY and CDR2 is FYNNEI in the germline V gene. The V gene end was trimmed by 2 bases and the J gene end by 2 bases; junction bases not matched to a gene: 7. The CDR3 here is CASSELGTGQNTEAFF. DNA of the CDR3: TGTGCCAGCAGTGAATTGGGGACAGGACAAAACACTGAAGCTTTCTTT.

The chain links TRBV6-6 to TRBJ1-5; D may be TRBD1 (6 bases). The germline gives CDR1 MNHNY, CDR2 SVGAGI (reference sequence). This CDR3 region has 11 residues. V was pared by 8 bases and J by 6 bases, with 8 bases between. CDR3: CASGRGQPQHF. The CDR3 region has the DNA TGTGCCAGCGGCAGGGGTCAGCCCCAGCATTTT.

The gene calls are TRBV7-9 and TRBJ1-1; D is uncertain. The V end was cut by 5 bases, the J end by 0 bases, with 22 bases between. Per germline, CDR1 SEHNR and CDR2 FQNEAQ (reference sequence). The length of the CDR3 is 18 residues. The CDR3 spells CASSRLFQPLDMNTEAFF. In nucleotides, the CDR3 is TGTGCCAGCAGCCGGTTATTCCAGCCTTTGGATATGAACACTGAAGCTTTCTTT.

This clonotype turned up a few times. This chain uses TRBV5-6 with TRBJ2-7; 8 bases agree with TRBD1. Germline lookup yields CDR1 SGHDT and CDR2 YYEEEE. This CDR3 is 17 amino acids long. V lost 0 bases to trimming and J lost 2 bases; unmatched junction nucleotides: 10. CDR3 DNA: TGTGCCAGCAGCTTGGCTGGGCAGGGGGCTATCGCCTACGAGCAGTACTTC. Translating gives CASSLAGQGAIAYEQYF.

Remarks on this clonotype: A single base separates this from a much larger clone, so it may be a read error. V gene TRBV7-8 combines with J gene TRBJ1-1, with D perhaps matching TRBD1 (5 bases). The CDR3 spans 14 residues. CDR1 SGHVS and CDR2 FQNEAQ come from the germline V gene. In DNA form, the CDR3 reads TGTGCCAGCAGCTCTGGACACCTGAACACTGAAGCTATCTTT. This codes for CASSSGHLNTEAIF.

The chain carries TRBV28 and TRBJ1-5; 7 bases are shared with TRBD1. V shed 5 bases and J 5 bases; nucleotides not matched to a gene: 6. The germline gives CDR1 MDHEN, CDR2 SYDVKM. The CDR3 extends over 14 amino acids. CDR3 coding DNA: TGTGCCAGCAGTCCCCGGACAGGCGATCAGCCCCAGCATTTT. It is translated as CASSPRTGDQPQHF.

A note on this clonotype: An end of the junction does not agree with germline; a read error may underlie this. V gene TRBV20-1 combines with J gene TRBJ1-6; D possibly corresponds to TRBD1 (6 bases). This CDR3 contains 13 residues. Germline CDR1 DFQATT, CDR2 SNEGSKA (reference sequence). Here the CDR3 reads CSARENDRPRSYF. The DNA of the CDR3 is TGCAGTGCTAGAGAGAACGACAGGCCGAGGAGTTACTTT.